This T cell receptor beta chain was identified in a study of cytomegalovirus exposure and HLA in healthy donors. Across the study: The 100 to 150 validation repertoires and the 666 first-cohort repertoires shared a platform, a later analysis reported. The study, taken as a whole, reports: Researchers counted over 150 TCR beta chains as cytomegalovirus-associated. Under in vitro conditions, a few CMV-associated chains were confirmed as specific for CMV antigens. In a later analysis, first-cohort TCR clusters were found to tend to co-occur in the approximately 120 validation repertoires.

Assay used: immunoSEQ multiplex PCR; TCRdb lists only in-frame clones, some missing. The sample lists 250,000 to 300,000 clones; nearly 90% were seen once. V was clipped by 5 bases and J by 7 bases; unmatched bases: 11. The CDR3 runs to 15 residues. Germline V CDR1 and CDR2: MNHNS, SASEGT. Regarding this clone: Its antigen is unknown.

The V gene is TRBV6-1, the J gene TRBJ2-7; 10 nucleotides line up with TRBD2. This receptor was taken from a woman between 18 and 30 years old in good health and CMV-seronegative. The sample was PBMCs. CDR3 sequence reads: CASSTLAGENREQYV. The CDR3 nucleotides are TGTGCCAGCAGTACCCTAGCGGGGGAAAATAGGGAGCAGTACGTC.